Here is one TCR beta chain with its context. From germline, CDR1 is MNHNS and CDR2 SASEGT. The CDR3 runs to 16 residues. V dropped 2 bases and J dropped 2 bases, with 14 bases sitting between them. The data are from a study of blood T cell repertoires in COVID-19. Study in general: COVID-19 samples from acute and convalescent phases originated in the United States, Italy and Spain.

Original analysis: Reference gene primer amplification in the assay estimated nucleated cell counts. Data came from immunoSEQ multiplex PCR; TCRdb stores just in-frame clones and leaves some out. V and J calls and clone size are copied from that table; D and trimming were computed from the DNA. The top ten hold roughly 2.9% of the sample, which has some 150,000 clones, approximately 90% seen once. The chain has TRBV6-1 and TRBJ2-3; TRBD1 might be the D (6 bases). Sequences were obtained from peripheral blood. The receptor was derived from a man aged 60 to 69 with active or convalescent COVID-19. The CDR3 spells CASSEWQGPFTDTQYF. The CDR3 bases are TGTGCCAGCAGTGAATGGCAGGGGCCATTCACAGATACGCAGTATTTT.